The next 29 T cell receptor beta chains were all read from a single sample in a study of metastatic and nonmetastatic thyroid tumors. Thyroid surgery took place with no prior treatment in any patient. From the PCR reads, TCRdb re-called clones with MiXCR. This sample has 15,000 to 20,000 clones, with approximately 35% found just once. Sequencing was performed on tumor tissue. The receptors stem from a female donor with papillary thyroid cancer or a benign thyroid nodule (not recorded which). Some clones in this sample may be carry-over from other donors' samples.

This rearrangement joins TRBV5-8 to TRBJ1-1, with D unclear. Germline V gene sequence: CDR1 SGHTS, CDR2 YDEGEE. The CDR3 consists of 14 residues. V lost 4 bases and J 2 bases, leaving 12 bases between the germline ends. CDR3 sequence (DNA): TGTGCCAGCAGCCGGGGATCGGTTAACACTGAAGCTTTCTTT. Its translation: CASSRGSVNTEAFF.

To note about this clone: This specimen includes other DNA sequences encoding the same CDR3. The chain has TRBV5-1 and TRBJ2-7; D not certain. This CDR3 is 12 amino acids long. Trimming cost V 0 bases and J 4 bases, with 5 bases left between them. The germline CDR1 and CDR2 sequences are SGHRS and YFSETQ. Here the CDR3 DNA reads TGCGCCAGCAGCTTGGATTTTTACGAGCAGTACTTC. Protein: CASSLDFYEQYF.

The chain couples TRBV7-8 to TRBJ2-1; tentative D call: TRBD2 (6 bases). CDR1 is SGHVS, CDR2 FQNEAQ, per germline. Between the trimmed V and J ends, which lost 5 bases and 4 bases, there was a span of 15 bases. This CDR3 has 15 residues. This CDR3 is CASSPLATDYNEQFF. As DNA, the CDR3 is TGTGCCAGCAGCCCGCTAGCGACTGATTACAATGAGCAGTTCTTC.

V usage is TRBV6-2 or TRBV6-3 and J usage is TRBJ1-2; TRBD1 matches at 7 bases. V dropped 5 bases and J dropped 6; count of bases not matched to a gene: 3. CDR1 is MNHEY, CDR2 SVGEGT, per germline. The length of the CDR3 is 12 residues. CDR3 nucleotide sequence: TGTGCCAGCAGTAGACAGGGTAATGGCTACACCTTC. Translated: CASSRQGNGYTF.

A note on this clone: The conserved closing phenylalanine or tryptophan is absent in this CDR3, likely reflecting a read error. The chain employs TRBV29-1 and TRBJ2-3, with 7 bases that match TRBD2. The CDR3 contains 13 residues. Germline V gene lookup returns CDR1 SQVTM and CDR2 ANQGSEA. The ends lost 7 bases at V and 4 bases at J; junction bases unmatched: 8. The CDR3 sequence: CSGWGGFADTQYY. For the CDR3, the DNA is TGCAGCGGGTGGGGGGGTTTCGCAGATACGCAGTATTAT.

By its share, this clone is medium-sized. V usage is TRBV28 and J usage is TRBJ2-3, with TRBD2 matching 8 bases. J lost 0 bases, V lost 1 base, and 9 bases had no gene match. Germline assignment: CDR1 MDHEN and CDR2 SYDVKM. The CDR3 runs 18 residues. CDR3 sequence: CASSLSPGLGSSTDTQYF. CDR3 sequence (DNA): TGTGCCAGCAGTTTATCCCCGGGACTAGGTTCTAGCACAGATACGCAGTATTTT.

This chain uses TRBV6-1 with TRBJ2-7; possibly TRBD1 for D (6 bases). V gave up 5 bases and J gave up 5 bases, with 25 bases separating them. Germline V gene lookup returns CDR1 MNHNS and CDR2 SASEGT. The CDR3 consists of 17 residues. As DNA, the CDR3 is TGTGCCAGCAGTCCCGGGACACCAAGCCCTATCCTCCACGAGCAGTACTTC. Its translation: CASSPGTPSPILHEQYF.

The rearrangement uses TRBV19 and TRBJ1-5; tentatively, D is TRBD1 (6 bases). The CDR3 runs to 14 residues. V was trimmed by 7 bases and J by 7 bases, leaving 17 bases between them. Germline assignment: CDR1 LNHDA and CDR2 SQIVND (reference sequence). The CDR3 sequence: CASTEGGSRQPQHF. For the CDR3, the DNA is TGTGCCAGTACCGAGGGGGGGTCGCGACAGCCCCAGCATTTT.

This clone was counted ten times or more. V usage is TRBV6-1 and J usage is TRBJ1-2, with a weak D call TRBD1 (5 bases). CDR3 length: 15 residues. Looked up from germline, CDR1 is MNHNS and CDR2 is SASEGT. The germline V and J ends were trimmed by 5 bases and 4 bases, with 17 bases remaining between them. CDR3 loop: CASSWDRQGAYGYTF. In nucleotides, the CDR3 is TGTGCCAGCAGTTGGGACCGCCAAGGGGCCTATGGCTACACCTTC.

The V call is TRBV6-1, the J call TRBJ2-1; D not resolved. V gave up 6 bases and J gave up 8 bases, with 11 bases separating them. The germline gives CDR1 MNHNS, CDR2 SASEGT. This CDR3 comprises 12 residues. CDR3: CASSVLSYEQFF. The CDR3 nucleotides read TGTGCCAGCAGCGTTCTATCCTATGAGCAGTTCTTC.

The count of this clone is one. Its ends do not fully match the called genes, so a read error is possible. V gene TRBV5-1 combines with J gene TRBJ2-3, with D perhaps TRBD1 (5 bases). Germline V gives CDR1 SGHRS, CDR2 YFSETQ. The CDR3 length is 14 residues. The CDR3 DNA sequence: TGCCTCAGCACCCGTGGGCAGGGCACAGATTCGCAGTATTTT. This gives the protein CLSTRGQGTDSQYF.

V is TRBV5-1 and J is TRBJ2-7; 8 bases line up with TRBD1. V shed 0 bases, J shed 3 bases, and the junction held 8 bases outside the gene matches. The CDR3 length is 16 residues. Germline-derived CDR1 and CDR2 are SGHRS and YFSETQ. The DNA of the CDR3 is TGCGCCAGCAGCTTGGCCGCCGGGACAGGAAACTACGAGCAGTACTTC. This translates into CASSLAAGTGNYEQYF. The entire variable domain, with the rest obtained from reference TRBV5-1 and TRBJ2-7, is as follows: KAGVTQTPRYLIKTRGQQVTLSCSPISGHRSVSWYQQTPGQGLQFLFEYFSETQRNKGNFPGRFSGRQFSNSRSEMNVSTLELGDSALYLCASSLAAGTGNYEQYFGPGTRLTVT.

In this sample, this clone is large (0.1 to 1%). The chain is built from TRBV6-1 and TRBJ1-3; 7 bases agree with TRBD1. The length of the CDR3 is 15 residues. V dropped 5 bases and J dropped 6; count of bases not matched to a gene: 10. In germline, CDR1 is MNHNS, CDR2 SASEGT. This chain's CDR3 is CASSLVPGQTNTIYF. The DNA of the CDR3 is TGTGCCAGCAGTCTAGTACCGGGACAGACAAACACCATATATTTT.

V usage is TRBV25-1 and J usage is TRBJ2-7; D is uncertain. The CDR3 runs to 14 residues. Germline loops: CDR1 MGHDK, CDR2 SYGVNS. The V and J ends lost 3 bases and 0 bases respectively, with 9 bases between them. The CDR3 nucleotides read TGTGCCAGCAGTGATTCCCGGGCCTCCTACGAGCAGTACTTC. It specifies CASSDSRASYEQYF.

The J gene is TRBJ2-7, the V gene TRBV13, with TRBD2 matching 8 bases. The CDR3 has 16 amino acids. V trimming: 4 bases; J trimming: 0 bases; junction bases outside the gene matches: 8. CDR1 and CDR2 from the germline V gene are PRHDT and FYEKMQ (reference sequence). As DNA, the CDR3 is TGTGCCAGCAGCTCCCGGACTAGCCGTTACTCCTACGAGCAGTACTTC. Its translation is CASSSRTSRYSYEQYF. The variable domain in full, completed from reference TRBV13 and TRBJ2-7, reads AAGVIQSPRHLIKEKRETATLKCYPIPRHDTVYWYQQGPGQDPQFLISFYEKMQSDKGSIPDRFSAQQFSDYHSELNMSSLELGDSALYFCASSSRTSRYSYEQYFGPGTRLTVT.

This clone is categorized as medium-sized (0.01 to 0.1%). The V call is TRBV2, the J call TRBJ2-7, with 12 bases fitting TRBD2. Unmatched junction bases numbered 16, after V lost 7 bases and J lost 6 bases. Per the germline V gene, CDR1 is SNHLY and CDR2 is FYNNEI. The CDR3 is 17 residues long. CDR3 nucleotides: TGTGCCAGCACCCTGAAGGCCGCCCGACTAGCGGGAGCCGAGCAGTACTTC. Translation: CASTLKAARLAGAEQYF.

In regard to this clone: A junction boundary mismatches the germline segment, possibly from a read error. CDR3 sequence (DNA): TGTGCCAGCATGGTAGCGGGAGGGTACACAGATACGCGGTATTTT. Protein sequence: CASMVAGGYTDTRYF. The chain has TRBV6-1 and TRBJ2-3; 11 positions agree with TRBD2. CDR1 is MNHNS and CDR2 is SASEGT in the germline V gene. The length of the CDR3 is 15 residues.

Many counts were recorded for this clone. This sequence joins TRBV14 and TRBJ1-1; 12 nucleotides agree with TRBD1. The CDR3 spans 15 residues. From germline, CDR1 is SGHDN and CDR2 FVKESK. Trimming removed 4 bases from V and 7 bases from J; junction bases left unmatched: 7. The CDR3: CASSRPGQGAYEAFF. The CDR3 nucleotides read TGTGCCAGCAGCCGGCCGGGACAGGGGGCATATGAAGCTTTCTTT.

In this sample, this clone turned up a few times. The V and J genes are TRBV28 and TRBJ2-1, with 7 bases lining up with TRBD1. The trim removed 6 bases at V and 3 bases at J, leaving 11 bases unmatched. CDR3 size: 16 residues. Germline values: CDR1 MDHEN, CDR2 SYDVKM. DNA of the CDR3: TGTGCCAGCAGCTTGCAACCGGGACAGTTCTACAATGAGCAGTTCTTC. Protein product: CASSLQPGQFYNEQFF.

The chain links TRBV6-2 or TRBV6-3 to TRBJ1-2; D remains ambiguous. The CDR3 covers 13 residues. The V end lost 6 bases, the J end lost 2 bases, and 10 bases lay between the germline ends. The germline V gene encodes CDR1 MNHEY and CDR2 SVGEGT. The DNA for the CDR3 is TGTGCCAGCAGGACGTATCTAAACTATGGCTACACCTTC. Translating it yields CASRTYLNYGYTF.

This rearrangement joins TRBV20-1 to TRBJ1-5; D gene ambiguous. Germline CDR1 and CDR2: DFQATT and SNEGSKA (reference sequence). Trimming removed 3 bases from V and 0 bases from J, with 15 bases in between. The CDR3 is made up of 16 amino acids. The DNA for the CDR3 is TGCAGTGCTAGCAGCCCGACAATTTATAGCAATCAGCCCCAGCATTTT. It is translated as CSASSPTIYSNQPQHF.

The table lists this clone with many counts. The chain carries TRBV10-3 and TRBJ1-2, with 8 bases identical to TRBD1. The CDR3 is 16 amino acids. From germline, CDR1 is ENHRY and CDR2 SYGVKD. The V and J ends lost 3 bases and 1 base, in that order; junction bases with no gene match: 7. This CDR3 is CAISDDFDRGNYGYTF. The CDR3 DNA is TGTGCCATCAGTGATGATTTCGACAGGGGTAACTATGGCTACACCTTC.

The rearrangement uses TRBV5-1 and TRBJ2-7, with 8 bases lining up with TRBD2. The CDR3 length is 15 residues. Germline V CDR1 and CDR2: SGHRS, YFSETQ. With 2 bases clipped from V and 3 bases from J, the junction kept 7 bases outside the gene matches. The CDR3 nucleotides read TGCGCCAGCAGCTTACCGGGAGGGTTAAGCTACGAGCAGTACTTC. Its translation: CASSLPGGLSYEQYF. Using reference TRBV5-1 and TRBJ2-7 for the parts outside the CDR3, the full variable domain is KAGVTQTPRYLIKTRGQQVTLSCSPISGHRSVSWYQQTPGQGLQFLFEYFSETQRNKGNFPGRFSGRQFSNSRSEMNVSTLELGDSALYLCASSLPGGLSYEQYFGPGTRLTVT.

The chain joins TRBV5-1 to TRBJ2-1; TRBD2 aligns across 8 bases. Trimming took 4 bases from V and 5 from J; bases not matched to a gene: 11. The CDR3 spans 16 residues. From germline, CDR1 is SGHRS and CDR2 YFSETQ. CDR3 sequence reads: CASSLLELAVDNEQFF. As DNA, the CDR3 is TGCGCCAGCAGCCTGCTTGAACTAGCGGTCGACAATGAGCAGTTCTTC. The full variable domain, completed using reference TRBV5-1 and TRBJ2-1, is KAGVTQTPRYLIKTRGQQVTLSCSPISGHRSVSWYQQTPGQGLQFLFEYFSETQRNKGNFPGRFSGRQFSNSRSEMNVSTLELGDSALYLCASSLLELAVDNEQFFGPGTRLTVL.

This chain uses TRBV20-1 with TRBJ2-7; 10 bases align to TRBD2. Unmatched junction bases numbered 9, after V lost 6 bases and J lost 1 base. CDR3 length: 15 residues. Germline V gene lookup returns CDR1 DFQATT and CDR2 SNEGSKA (reference sequence). Here the CDR3 reads CSAHPTSGVSYEQYF. The CDR3 region has the DNA TGCAGTGCGCACCCAACTAGCGGGGTTTCCTACGAGCAGTACTTC.

This clone was detected only a few times. This chain uses TRBV6-1 with TRBJ2-2; weak D call: TRBD1 (5 bases). This CDR3 region has 14 residues. Germline V gene lookup returns CDR1 MNHNS and CDR2 SASEGT. V was trimmed by 2 bases and J by 8 bases, leaving 12 bases between them. CDR3 coding DNA: TGTGCCAGCAGTGAACTGGGGCAGACAGGGGAGCTGTTTTTT. It encodes CASSELGQTGELFF.

The CDR3 here is CASSVAGDSNQPQHF. Written as DNA, the CDR3 is TGTGCCAGCAGCGTAGCGGGGGACAGCAATCAGCCCCAGCATTTT. The gene calls are TRBV9 and TRBJ1-5; D might be TRBD1 (5 bases). Germline loops: CDR1 SGDLS, CDR2 YYNGEE. V gave up 0 bases and J gave up 1 base, with 8 bases separating them. The CDR3 consists of 15 residues.

This clone was counted a few times. The V and J genes are TRBV5-4 and TRBJ2-1, with D possibly being TRBD2 (6 bases). CDR3 length: 16 residues. Trimming stripped 0 bases from V and 6 bases from J, with 16 bases between. The germline CDR1 and CDR2 sequences are SGHNT and YYREEE (reference sequence). Here the CDR3 reads CASSLGVGSRGNEQFF. Written as DNA, the CDR3 is TGTGCCAGCAGCTTGGGTGTCGGTTCGCGGGGCAATGAGCAGTTCTTC.

This sequence joins TRBV20-1 and TRBJ2-1, with D perhaps TRBD2 (6 bases). CDR1 DFQATT and CDR2 SNEGSKA come from the germline V gene (reference sequence). The V gene lost 1 base and the J gene lost 4 bases, with 17 bases spanning the gap. The CDR3 contains 16 residues. CDR3 coding DNA: TGCAGTGCTAGAGCTGCCGGGGGTCTGGGTTACAATGAGCAGTTCTTC. Translated: CSARAAGGLGYNEQFF.